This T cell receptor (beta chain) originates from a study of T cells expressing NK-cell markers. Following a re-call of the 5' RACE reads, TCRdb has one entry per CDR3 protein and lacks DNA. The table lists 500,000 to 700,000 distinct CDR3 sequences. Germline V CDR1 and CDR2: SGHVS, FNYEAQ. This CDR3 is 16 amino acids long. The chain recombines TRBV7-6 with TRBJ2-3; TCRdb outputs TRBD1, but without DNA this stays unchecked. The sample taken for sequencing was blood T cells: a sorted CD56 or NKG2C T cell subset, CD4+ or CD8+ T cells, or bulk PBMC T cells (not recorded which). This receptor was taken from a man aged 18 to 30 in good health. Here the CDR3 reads CASSLDWGSVADTQYF.